This TCR beta chain appears in the sequencing data of a study of Ad26.COV2.S vaccination and SARS-CoV-2 variants. Turning to the study itself: Vaccine-arm donor from the placebo-controlled COV1001 Ad26.COV2.S trial. Study results and limitations: Reports say spike-specific CD8+ and CD4+ T cell responses covered substantial breadth after vaccination. The TCR-based breadth and depth measures might underestimate overall T cell responses.

On this clone: Its antigen is undetermined.

Treatment denoted: approximately 18 received Ad26.COV2.S at low or high dose, single or two shots; several received placebo; per-sample allocation not given. Sampling was done on day 63 after the first vaccine or placebo injection. The ends lost 4 bases at V and 0 bases at J; junction bases unmatched: 7. Looked up from germline, CDR1 is LNHDA and CDR2 is SQIVND (reference sequence). CDR3 length: 16 residues. Data came from immunoSEQ multiplex PCR; TCRdb stores just in-frame clones and leaves some out. The sample contains around 300,000 clones, approximately 90% of which appear only once. This sequence joins TRBV19 and TRBJ1-2; the match to TRBD1 covers 8 bases. The sequences come from peripheral blood, collected in a trial of Ad26.COV2.S vaccine versus placebo. The clonotype originates from a person aged 18-65 years who received the Ad26.COV2.S COVID-19 vaccine or a placebo. CDR3 nucleotides: TGTGCCAGTAGTACCTTGGACAGGGCCGCTAACTATGGCTACACCTTC. Amino acids: CASSTLDRAANYGYTF.